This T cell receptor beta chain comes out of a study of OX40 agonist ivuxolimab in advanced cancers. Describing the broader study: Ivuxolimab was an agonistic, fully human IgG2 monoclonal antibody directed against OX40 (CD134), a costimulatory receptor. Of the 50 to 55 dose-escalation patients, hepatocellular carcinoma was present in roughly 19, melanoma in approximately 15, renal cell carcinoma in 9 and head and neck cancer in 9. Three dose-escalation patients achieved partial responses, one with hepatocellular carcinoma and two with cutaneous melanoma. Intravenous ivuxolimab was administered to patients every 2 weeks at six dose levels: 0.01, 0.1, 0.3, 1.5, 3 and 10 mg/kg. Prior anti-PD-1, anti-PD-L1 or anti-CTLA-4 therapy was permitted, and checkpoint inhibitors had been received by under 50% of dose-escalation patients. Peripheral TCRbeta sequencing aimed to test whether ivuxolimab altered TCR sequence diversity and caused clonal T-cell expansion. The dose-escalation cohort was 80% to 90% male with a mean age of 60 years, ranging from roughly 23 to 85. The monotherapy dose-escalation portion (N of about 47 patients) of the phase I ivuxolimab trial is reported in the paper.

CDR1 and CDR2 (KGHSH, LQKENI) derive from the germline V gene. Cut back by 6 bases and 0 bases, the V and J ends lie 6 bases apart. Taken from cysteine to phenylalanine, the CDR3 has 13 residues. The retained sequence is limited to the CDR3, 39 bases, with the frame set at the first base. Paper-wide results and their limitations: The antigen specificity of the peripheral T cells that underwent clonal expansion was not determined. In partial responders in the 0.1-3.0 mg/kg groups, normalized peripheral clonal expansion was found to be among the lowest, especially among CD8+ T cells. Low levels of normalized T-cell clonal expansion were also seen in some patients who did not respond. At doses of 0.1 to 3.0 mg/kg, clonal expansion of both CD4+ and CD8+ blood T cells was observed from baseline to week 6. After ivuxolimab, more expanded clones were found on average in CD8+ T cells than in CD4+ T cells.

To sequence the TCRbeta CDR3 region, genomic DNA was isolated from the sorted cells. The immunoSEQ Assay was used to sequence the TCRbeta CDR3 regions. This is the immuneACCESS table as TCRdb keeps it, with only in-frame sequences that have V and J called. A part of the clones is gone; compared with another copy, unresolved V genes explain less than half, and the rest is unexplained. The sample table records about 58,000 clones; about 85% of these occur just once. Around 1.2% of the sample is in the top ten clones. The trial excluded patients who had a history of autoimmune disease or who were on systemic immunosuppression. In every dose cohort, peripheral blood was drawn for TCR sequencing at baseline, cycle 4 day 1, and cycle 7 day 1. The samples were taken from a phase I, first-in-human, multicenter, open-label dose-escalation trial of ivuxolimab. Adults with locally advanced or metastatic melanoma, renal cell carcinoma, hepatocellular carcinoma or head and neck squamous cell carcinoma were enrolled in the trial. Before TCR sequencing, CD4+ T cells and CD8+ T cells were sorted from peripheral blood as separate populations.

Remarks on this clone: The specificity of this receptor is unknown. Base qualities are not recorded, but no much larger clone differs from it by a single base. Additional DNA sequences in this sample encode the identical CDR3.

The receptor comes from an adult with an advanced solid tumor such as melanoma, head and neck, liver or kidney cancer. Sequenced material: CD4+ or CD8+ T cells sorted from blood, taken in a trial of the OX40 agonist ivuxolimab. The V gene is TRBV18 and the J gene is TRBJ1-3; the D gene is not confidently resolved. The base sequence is TGTGCCAGCTCCCCGGGCTCTGGAAACACCATATATTTT. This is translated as CASSPGSGNTIYF.